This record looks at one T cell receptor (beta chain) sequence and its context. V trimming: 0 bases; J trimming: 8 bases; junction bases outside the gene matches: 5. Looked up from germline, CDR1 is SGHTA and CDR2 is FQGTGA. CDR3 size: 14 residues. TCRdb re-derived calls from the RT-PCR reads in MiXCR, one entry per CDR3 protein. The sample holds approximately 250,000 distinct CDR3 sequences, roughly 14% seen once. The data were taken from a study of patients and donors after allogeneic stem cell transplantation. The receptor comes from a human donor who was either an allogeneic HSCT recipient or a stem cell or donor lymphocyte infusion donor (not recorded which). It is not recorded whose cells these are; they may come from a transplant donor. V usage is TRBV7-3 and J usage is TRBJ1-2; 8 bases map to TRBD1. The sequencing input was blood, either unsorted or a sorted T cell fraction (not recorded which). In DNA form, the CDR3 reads TGTGCCAGCAGCTTAACGGGGAGGACAGGGGGCTACACCTTC. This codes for CASSLTGRTGGYTF.